The clone carrying this T cell receptor beta chain was recorded once. Its antigen is undetermined. Sequencing used immunoSEQ multiplex PCR; TCRdb keeps in-frame clones, though not all of them. The data show approximately 100,000 clones, about 80% seen once. This record comes from a study of OX40 agonist ivuxolimab in advanced cancers. Background on the study: Checkpoint inhibitors had been given previously to over 30% of patients.

Study-level results: On average, CD8+ T cells had more expanded clones than CD4+. Low normalized T-cell clonal expansion was also seen in some nonresponders. Compared with others, partial responders at 0.1-3.0 mg/kg displayed clonal expansion among the lowest.

The ends were cut back, 5 bases at V and 0 bases at J, with 6 bases in the middle. The CDR3 is 13 amino acids. Germline V lookup: CDR1 SGHNT, CDR2 YENEEA. The sequenced sample was CD4+ or CD8+ T cells sorted from blood, obtained in a trial of the OX40 agonist ivuxolimab. The chain joins TRBV11-3 to TRBJ2-3; D possibly uses TRBD1 or TRBD2 (5 bases each). The clonotype comes from an adult with an advanced solid tumor such as melanoma, head and neck, liver or kidney cancer. CDR3 nucleotides: TGTGCCAGCAGCGGGGGTAGCACAGATACGCAGTATTTT. The encoded protein is CASSGGSTDTQYF.